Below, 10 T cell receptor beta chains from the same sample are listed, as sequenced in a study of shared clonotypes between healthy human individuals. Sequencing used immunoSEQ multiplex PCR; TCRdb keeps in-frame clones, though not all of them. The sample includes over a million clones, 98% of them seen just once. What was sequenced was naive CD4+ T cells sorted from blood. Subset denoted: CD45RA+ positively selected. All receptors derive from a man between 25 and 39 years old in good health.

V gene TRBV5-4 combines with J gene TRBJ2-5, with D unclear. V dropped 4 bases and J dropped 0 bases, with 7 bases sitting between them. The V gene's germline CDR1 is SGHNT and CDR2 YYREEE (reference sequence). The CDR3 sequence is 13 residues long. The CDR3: CASSRWDQETQYF. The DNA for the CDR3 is TGTGCCAGCAGCCGGTGGGACCAAGAGACCCAGTACTTC. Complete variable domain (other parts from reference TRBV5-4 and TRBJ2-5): ETGVTQSPTHLIKTRGQQVTLRCSSQSGHNTVSWYQQALGQGPQFIFQYYREEENGRGNFPPRFSGLQFPNYSSELNVNALELDDSALYLCASSRWDQETQYFGPGTRLLVL.

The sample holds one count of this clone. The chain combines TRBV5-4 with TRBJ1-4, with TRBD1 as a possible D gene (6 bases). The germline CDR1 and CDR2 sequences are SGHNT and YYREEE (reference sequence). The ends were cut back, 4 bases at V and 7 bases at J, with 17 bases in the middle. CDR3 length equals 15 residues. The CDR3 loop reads CASSDKTPRGEKLFF. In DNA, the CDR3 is TGTGCCAGCAGCGATAAAACGCCCAGGGGTGAAAAACTGTTTTTT.

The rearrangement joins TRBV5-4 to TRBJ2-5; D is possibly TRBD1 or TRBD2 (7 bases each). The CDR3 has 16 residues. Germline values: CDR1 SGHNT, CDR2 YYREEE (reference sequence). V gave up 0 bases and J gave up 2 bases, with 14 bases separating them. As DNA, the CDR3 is TGTGCCAGCAGCTTGGTAGCCAGGGGGGGTCAAGAGACCCAGTACTTC. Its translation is CASSLVARGGQETQYF.

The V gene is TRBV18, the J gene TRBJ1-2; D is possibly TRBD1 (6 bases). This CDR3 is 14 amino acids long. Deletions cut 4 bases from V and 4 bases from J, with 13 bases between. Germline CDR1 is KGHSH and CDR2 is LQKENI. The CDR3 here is CASSQTGFSYGYTF. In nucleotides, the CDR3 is TGTGCCAGCTCACAGACAGGATTTTCCTATGGCTACACCTTC.

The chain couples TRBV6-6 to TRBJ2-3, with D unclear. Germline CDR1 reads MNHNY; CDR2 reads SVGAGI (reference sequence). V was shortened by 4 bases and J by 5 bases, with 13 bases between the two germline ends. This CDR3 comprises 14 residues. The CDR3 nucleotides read TGTGCCAGCAGTTCTCCGGCGGCCGGAGATACGCAGTATTTT. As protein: CASSSPAAGDTQYF.

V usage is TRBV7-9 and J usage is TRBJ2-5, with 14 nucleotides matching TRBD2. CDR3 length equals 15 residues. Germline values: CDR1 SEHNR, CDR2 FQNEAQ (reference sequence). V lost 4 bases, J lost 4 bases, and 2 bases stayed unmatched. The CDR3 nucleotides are TGTGCCAGCAGCTCGGGACTAGCGGGAGTAGAGACCCAGTACTTC. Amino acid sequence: CASSSGLAGVETQYF.

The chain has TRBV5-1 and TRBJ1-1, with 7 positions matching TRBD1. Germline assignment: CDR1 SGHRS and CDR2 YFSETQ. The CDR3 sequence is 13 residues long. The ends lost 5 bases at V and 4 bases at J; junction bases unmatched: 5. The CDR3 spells CASRIQGSTEAFF. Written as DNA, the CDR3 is TGCGCCAGCAGGATACAGGGGAGCACTGAAGCTTTCTTT. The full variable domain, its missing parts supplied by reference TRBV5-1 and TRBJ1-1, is KAGVTQTPRYLIKTRGQQVTLSCSPISGHRSVSWYQQTPGQGLQFLFEYFSETQRNKGNFPGRFSGRQFSNSRSEMNVSTLELGDSALYLCASRIQGSTEAFFGQGTRLTVV.

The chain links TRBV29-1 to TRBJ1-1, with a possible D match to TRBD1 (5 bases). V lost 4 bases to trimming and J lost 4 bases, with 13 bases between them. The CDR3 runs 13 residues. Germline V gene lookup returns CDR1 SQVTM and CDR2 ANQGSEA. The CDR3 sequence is CSVGARVGTEAFF. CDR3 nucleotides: TGCAGCGTTGGCGCCAGGGTGGGCACTGAAGCTTTCTTT.

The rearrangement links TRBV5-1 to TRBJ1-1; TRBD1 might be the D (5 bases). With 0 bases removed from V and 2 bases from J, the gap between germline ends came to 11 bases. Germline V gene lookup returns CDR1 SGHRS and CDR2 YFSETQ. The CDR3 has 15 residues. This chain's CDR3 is CASSLGFRDNTEAFF. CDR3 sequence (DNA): TGCGCCAGCAGCTTGGGCTTCAGGGATAACACTGAAGCTTTCTTT.

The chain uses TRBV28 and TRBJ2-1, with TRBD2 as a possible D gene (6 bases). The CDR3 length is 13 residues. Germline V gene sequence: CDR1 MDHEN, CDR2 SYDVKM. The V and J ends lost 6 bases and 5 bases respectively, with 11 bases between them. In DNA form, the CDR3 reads TGTGCCAGCAGGGCCGGAGGGAACAATGAGCAGTTCTTC. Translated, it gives CASRAGGNNEQFF.